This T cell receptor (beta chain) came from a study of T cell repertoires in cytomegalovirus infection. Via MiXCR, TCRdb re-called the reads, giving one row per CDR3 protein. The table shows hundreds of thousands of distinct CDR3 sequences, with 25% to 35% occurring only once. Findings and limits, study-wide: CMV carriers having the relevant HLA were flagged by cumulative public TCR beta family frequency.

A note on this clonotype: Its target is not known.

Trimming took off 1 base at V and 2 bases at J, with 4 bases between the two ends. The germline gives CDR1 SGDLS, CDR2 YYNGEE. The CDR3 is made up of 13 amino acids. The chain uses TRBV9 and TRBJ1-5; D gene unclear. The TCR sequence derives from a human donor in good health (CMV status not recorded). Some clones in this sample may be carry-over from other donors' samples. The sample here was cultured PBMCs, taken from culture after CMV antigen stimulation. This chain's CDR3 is CASSVIGNQPQHF. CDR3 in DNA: TGTGCCAGCAGCGTAATTGGCAATCAGCCCCAGCATTTT.